This T cell receptor (beta chain) was profiled in a study of response to subunit inactivated influenza vaccine. One entry per CDR3 protein results from TCRdb running MiXCR on the RT-PCR reads. The sample lists approximately 500,000 distinct CDR3 sequences, 11% to 15% occurring once. Germline CDR1 is LGHDT and CDR2 is YNNKEL (reference sequence). This CDR3 has 12 amino acids. The ends were cut back, 5 bases at V and 5 bases at J, with 9 bases in the middle. V and J are TRBV3-1 and TRBJ1-1; D gene ambiguous. This clonotype originated in a man aged 50-60 years who received an inactivated influenza vaccine. The sample consisted of PBMCs from blood, taken roughly 12 days after vaccination. The CDR3 loop is CASSKGYTEAFF. The CDR3 nucleotides are TGTGCCAGCAGCAAAGGGTATACTGAAGCTTTCTTT.